This section outlines one T cell receptor beta chain sequence together with its context. Original processing methods: Nucleated cell counts were estimated from reference gene primer amplification. Generated by immunoSEQ multiplex PCR, the TCRdb table keeps only in-frame clones and is missing some. The DNA was the basis for D and trimming; V, J and clone size are from that table. Of about 140,000 clones listed, approximately 78% are singletons. The V gene end was trimmed by 5 bases and the J gene end by 4 bases; junction bases not matched to a gene: 5. Germline CDR1 SEHNR, CDR2 FQNEAQ (reference sequence). This CDR3 has 16 amino acids. The data were taken from a study of blood T cell repertoires in COVID-19. Overall study: Material from acute and convalescent COVID-19 was sourced from the United States, Italy and Spain. The analysed material was cDNA or gDNA that came from T cells, B-cell-depleted T cells, or PBMCs.

This chain uses TRBV7-9 with TRBJ2-3; TRBD2 agrees at 14 bases. This receptor was taken from an elderly woman with acute or convalescent COVID-19. Sample: peripheral blood. The CDR3 DNA reads TGTGCCAGCAGCAATGGACTAGCGGGAGGTTCAGATACGCAGTATTTT. Amino acids: CASSNGLAGGSDTQYF. Together with reference TRBV7-9 and TRBJ2-3, the CDR3 gives the full variable domain: DTGVSQNPRHKITKRGQNVTFRCDPISEHNRLYWYRQTLGQGPEFLTYFQNEAQLEKSRLLSDRFSAERPKGSFSTLEIQRTEQGDSAMYLCASSNGLAGGSDTQYFGPGTRLTVL.